This paragraph reports one T cell receptor beta chain. Its target is unknown. The data derive from a study of blood T cells in healthy people across ages. Findings and caveats of the study: Versus aged donors, long-lived donors had higher diversity and more naive CD4+ cells. Any conclusive comparison of naive versus antigen-experienced cells was prevented by using unsorted PBMCs.

Drawing of peripheral blood yielded ten milliliters from each donor. Germline V lookup: CDR1 KGHDR, CDR2 SFDVKD. The V and J ends lost 6 bases and 5 bases respectively, with 16 bases between them. This CDR3 region has 15 residues. Sample-barcoded 5' priming and a J-beta primer mix drove a second PCR of about 7 to 12 cycles. Each of the cDNA molecules was tagged by a template-switch adaptor with 12 random nucleotides. TCRdb independently ran MiXCR on the 5' RACE reads; one entry per CDR3 protein. The sample has some 1.5 million distinct CDR3 sequences; about 30% are singletons. Sequencing was done on a sample of blood. This sequence joins TRBV24-1 and TRBJ2-1; D is possibly TRBD2 (7 bases). This clonotype originated in a woman in her twenties or thirties in good health. The CDR3 coding sequence is TGTGCCACCAGTCTAGGGGGGGGGTCTGACAATGAGCAGTTCTTC. This translates into CATSLGGGSDNEQFF.